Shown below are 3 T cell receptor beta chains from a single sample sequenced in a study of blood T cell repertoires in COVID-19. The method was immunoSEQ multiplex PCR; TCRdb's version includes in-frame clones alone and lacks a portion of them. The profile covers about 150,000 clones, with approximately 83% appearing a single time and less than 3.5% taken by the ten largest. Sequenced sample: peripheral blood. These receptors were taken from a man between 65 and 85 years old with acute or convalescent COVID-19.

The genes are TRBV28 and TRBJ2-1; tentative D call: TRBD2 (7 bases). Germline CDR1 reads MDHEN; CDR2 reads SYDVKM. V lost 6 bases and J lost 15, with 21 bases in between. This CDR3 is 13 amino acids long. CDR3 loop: CASRPPGGGRWFF. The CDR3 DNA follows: TGTGCCAGCAGGCCCCCTGGGGGGGGCCGTTGGTTCTTC.

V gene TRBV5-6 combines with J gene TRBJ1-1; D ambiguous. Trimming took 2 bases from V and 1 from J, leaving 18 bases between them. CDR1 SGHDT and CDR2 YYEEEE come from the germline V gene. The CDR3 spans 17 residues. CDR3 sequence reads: CASSFPYGGGGNTEAFF. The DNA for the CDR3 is TGTGCCAGCAGCTTTCCCTATGGAGGAGGAGGGAACACTGAAGCTTTCTTT.

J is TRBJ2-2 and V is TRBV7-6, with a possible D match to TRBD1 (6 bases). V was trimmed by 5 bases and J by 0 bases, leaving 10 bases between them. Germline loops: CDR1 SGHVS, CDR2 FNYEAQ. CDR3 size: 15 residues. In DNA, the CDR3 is TGTGCCAGCAGCGGTACAGGGCCGAACACCGGGGAGCTGTTTTTT. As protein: CASSGTGPNTGELFF.